The 32 T cell receptor beta chains below were found in one sample sequenced in a study of Ad26.COV2.S vaccination and SARS-CoV-2 variants. Sequencing used immunoSEQ multiplex PCR; TCRdb keeps in-frame clones, though not all of them. The repertoire consists of 43,000 or so clones, with around 83% occurring once and the leading ten covering roughly half. Sequences were derived from peripheral blood, sampled after recovery from COVID-19. The receptor set was obtained from a human donor who had recovered from COVID-19.

The chain carries TRBV30 and TRBJ1-1; 8 bases align to TRBD1. The CDR3 is made up of 15 amino acids. V trimming: 3 bases; J trimming: 1 base; junction bases outside the gene matches: 7. Per germline, CDR1 GTSNPN and CDR2 SVGIG (reference sequence). CDR3 DNA sequence: TGTGCCTGGAGCGGCCACAGGGGGAAGAACACTGAAGCTTTCTTT. Protein sequence: CAWSGHRGKNTEAFF.

This chain connects TRBV6-6 to TRBJ2-2; D is undetermined. CDR3 length equals 15 residues. The V end lost 1 base, the J end lost 3 bases, and 9 bases lay between the germline ends. CDR1 and CDR2 from the germline V gene are MNHNY and SVGAGI (reference sequence). The CDR3 DNA is TGTGCCAGCAGTTACTACCTGGGGTACACCGGGGAGCTGTTTTTT. Encoded protein: CASSYYLGYTGELFF.

The V call is TRBV28, the J call TRBJ2-5; D perhaps matches TRBD2 (5 bases). The CDR3 spans 14 residues. Germline V CDR1 and CDR2: MDHEN, SYDVKM. V lost 2 bases and J lost 5, with 12 bases in between. CDR3 in amino acids: CASSLPLAGETQYF. Written as DNA, the CDR3 is TGTGCCAGCAGTTTACCCCTAGCCGGGGAGACCCAGTACTTC.

The chain recombines TRBV28 with TRBJ1-5, with 11 bases aligning to TRBD1. The CDR3 sequence is 14 residues long. Per the germline V gene, CDR1 is MDHEN and CDR2 is SYDVKM. With V trimmed by 10 bases and J by 4 bases, 6 bases remained unmatched. CDR3 region: CATPGQGVNQPQHF. CDR3 bases: TGTGCCACCCCGGGACAGGGGGTTAATCAGCCCCAGCATTTT. Full variable domain (rest looked up from reference TRBV28 and TRBJ1-5): DVKVTQSSRYLVKRTGEKVFLECVQDMDHENMFWYRQDPGLGLRLIYFSYDVKMKEKGDIPEGYSVSREKKERFSLILESASTNQTSMYLCATPGQGVNQPQHFGDGTRLSIL.

The chain couples TRBV2 to TRBJ2-7; D may be TRBD2 (6 bases). The V and J ends lost 2 bases and 6 bases respectively, with 11 bases between them. The CDR3 is made up of 13 amino acids. Germline CDR1 reads SNHLY; CDR2 reads FYNNEI. CDR3 bases: TGTGCCAGCAGTGAACCCCGCGGGGCCGAGCAGTACTTC. Protein: CASSEPRGAEQYF.

This clone was seen only once. The chain combines TRBV18 with TRBJ2-3; possibly TRBD2 for D (6 bases). The CDR3 runs to 15 residues. Trimming removed 6 bases from V and 6 bases from J, with 19 bases in between. In germline, CDR1 is KGHSH, CDR2 LQKENI. CDR3 DNA sequence: TGTGCCAGCTCGCCGGTCCCGGGACTGGGCGATACGCAGTATTTT. It translates to CASSPVPGLGDTQYF.

The chain uses TRBV5-1 and TRBJ2-2; TRBD2 is a possible D gene (6 bases). This CDR3 comprises 16 residues. V lost 4 bases, J lost 3 bases, and 16 bases lay in between. The germline CDR1 and CDR2 sequences are SGHRS and YFSETQ. The CDR3 reads CASSTLGIADTGELFF. CDR3 sequence (DNA): TGCGCCAGCAGCACTCTTGGGATAGCGGACACCGGGGAGCTGTTTTTT.

The chain uses TRBV18 and TRBJ1-4, with 8 bases identical to TRBD1. The CDR3 contains 15 residues. V was pared by 2 bases and J by 7 bases, with 6 bases of the junction left unmatched. Germline lookup yields CDR1 KGHSH and CDR2 LQKENI. CDR3 sequence reads: CASSPSQGAVEKLFF. The DNA of the CDR3 is TGTGCCAGCTCACCATCCCAGGGGGCAGTTGAAAAACTGTTTTTT.

CDR3: CASSQVGTDTTNEKLFF. CDR3 DNA sequence: TGTGCCAGCAGCCAAGTAGGGACAGATACAACTAATGAAAAACTGTTTTTT. The V and J genes are TRBV3-1 (or the pseudogene TRBV3-2) and TRBJ1-4, with 7 bases aligning to TRBD1. Trimming took 1 base from V and 0 from J; bases not matched to a gene: 5. The CDR3 extends over 17 amino acids. CDR1 is LGHDT and CDR2 is YNNKEL in the germline V gene (reference sequence).

The chain joins TRBV2 to TRBJ1-5, with D uncertain. The CDR3 is made up of 14 amino acids. Deletions cut 8 bases from V and 2 bases from J, with 13 bases between. CDR1 and CDR2 from the germline V gene are SNHLY and FYNNEI. The CDR3 spells CASGDREGNQPQHF. The CDR3 bases are TGTGCCAGCGGGGATCGAGAGGGCAATCAGCCCCAGCATTTT.

The V call is TRBV6-1, the J call TRBJ2-7; TRBD2 might be the D (5 bases). This CDR3 region has 14 residues. V was pared by 3 bases and J by 7 bases, with 16 bases between. Germline V CDR1 and CDR2: MNHNS, SASEGT. CDR3 loop: CASSDLGSTREQYV. The DNA of the CDR3 is TGTGCCAGCAGTGATTTGGGCTCTACTAGGGAGCAGTACGTC.

The V call is TRBV3-1 (or the pseudogene TRBV3-2), the J call TRBJ2-1; D is ambiguous. The CDR3 runs 15 residues. Trimming stripped 1 base from V and 4 bases from J, with 11 bases between. The germline V gene encodes CDR1 LGHDT and CDR2 YNNKEL (reference sequence). Here the CDR3 DNA reads TGTGCCAGCAGCCAAGCCCCGGATGCTTACAATGAGCAGTTCTTC. Its protein product is CASSQAPDAYNEQFF.

The rearrangement joins TRBV7-6 to TRBJ1-1, with TRBD1 matching over 8 bases. The CDR3 has 15 amino acids. The junction had 8 bases not matched to a gene; V was cut back by 4 bases and J by 4 bases. Germline V gene lookup returns CDR1 SGHVS and CDR2 FNYEAQ. The CDR3 DNA reads TGTGCCAGCAGCTCATCGACAGGGGAGAGCACTGAAGCTTTCTTT. This translates into CASSSSTGESTEAFF.

The chain couples TRBV2 to TRBJ1-6; D is perhaps TRBD1 (5 bases). Trimming stripped 4 bases from V and 4 bases from J, with 5 bases between. CDR3 size: 13 residues. The V gene's germline CDR1 is SNHLY and CDR2 FYNNEI. The CDR3, as DNA: TGTGCCAGCAGTGCAGGGTATAATTCACCCCTCCACTTT. Amino acids: CASSAGYNSPLHF.

This chain links TRBV5-1 with TRBJ1-6; 9 nucleotides agree with TRBD1. V lost 6 bases and J lost 7; bases outside the gene matches: 17. The CDR3 extends over 18 amino acids. Germline V gene data show CDR1 as SGHRS and CDR2 as YFSETQ. The CDR3 bases are TGCGCCAGCACCTTATCCTACATCGGGACAGGGCCGAATTCACCCCTCCACTTT. Translation: CASTLSYIGTGPNSPLHF.

The chain joins TRBV10-3 to TRBJ1-1; weak D call: TRBD1 (6 bases). V shed 4 bases and J shed 10 bases, with 16 bases lying between them. There are 13 residues in the CDR3. The V gene's germline CDR1 is ENHRY and CDR2 SYGVKD. This CDR3 reads CAISVAGEAVAFF. DNA of the CDR3: TGTGCCATCAGTGTTGCAGGGGAGGCGGTAGCTTTCTTT.

The chain couples TRBV12-3 or TRBV12-4 to TRBJ1-2; no clear D. The V and J ends lost 5 bases and 8 bases respectively, with 12 bases between them. The CDR3 length is 12 residues. The CDR3 nucleotides are TGTGCCAGCAGTGGGTCGGTAGGGGGCTACACCTTC. As protein: CASSGSVGGYTF.

The chain uses TRBV28 and TRBJ2-2; 7 bases align to TRBD1. Germline CDR1 reads MDHEN; CDR2 reads SYDVKM. The CDR3 has 14 residues. With 1 base clipped from V and 6 bases from J, the junction kept 2 bases outside the gene matches. The CDR3 spells CASSLSQGAGELFF. The DNA for the CDR3 is TGTGCCAGCAGTTTATCCCAGGGGGCCGGGGAGCTGTTTTTT.

The chain is built from TRBV11-3 and TRBJ1-1, with TRBD1 as a possible D gene (5 bases). The germline V and J ends were trimmed by 5 bases and 4 bases, with 11 bases remaining between them. Germline CDR1 reads SGHNT; CDR2 reads YENEEA. This CDR3 has 13 amino acids. The CDR3 DNA follows: TGTGCCAGCAGCAAGCAGGGTGGCACTGAAGCTTTCTTT. Protein product: CASSKQGGTEAFF.

The chain is built from TRBV6-5 and TRBJ2-7; D not certain. V was shortened by 6 bases and J by 0 bases, with 15 bases between the two germline ends. Germline CDR1 is MNHEY and CDR2 is SVGAGI. The CDR3 is 15 amino acids. CDR3 protein: CASSSVWEGSYEQYF. CDR3 sequence (DNA): TGTGCCAGCAGCTCCGTTTGGGAAGGCTCCTACGAGCAGTACTTC.

This chain connects TRBV28 to TRBJ1-1; D gene uncertain. Germline-derived CDR1 and CDR2 are MDHEN and SYDVKM. The V gene lost 8 bases and the J gene lost 0 bases, with 13 bases spanning the gap. The CDR3 has 14 amino acids. CDR3 coding DNA: TGTGCCAGCTCCTCGGGAAGCATGAACACTGAAGCTTTCTTT. As protein: CASSSGSMNTEAFF.

The gene calls are TRBV10-1 and TRBJ1-1; D not resolved. CDR1 WNHNN and CDR2 SYGVQD come from the germline V gene (reference sequence). This CDR3 is built from 14 residues. V gave up 2 bases and J gave up 1 base, with 8 bases separating them. CDR3 loop: CASSEGSSNTEAFF. The CDR3 nucleotides read TGCGCCAGCAGTGAGGGGTCTTCGAACACTGAAGCTTTCTTT.

In DNA form, the CDR3 reads TGTGCCAGCAGCTTAGGAGGGGGAAACATTCAGTACTTC. Translation: CASSLGGGNIQYF. The rearrangement joins TRBV7-9 to TRBJ2-4, with a possible D match to TRBD1 (6 bases). Germline V gene data show CDR1 as SEHNR and CDR2 as FQNEAQ (reference sequence). V was trimmed by 1 base and J by 6 bases, leaving 7 bases between them. This CDR3 is 13 amino acids long. Full variable domain (missing parts from reference TRBV7-9 and TRBJ2-4): DTGVSQNPRHKITKRGQNVTFRCDPISEHNRLYWYRQTLGQGPEFLTYFQNEAQLEKSRLLSDRFSAERPKGSFSTLEIQRTEQGDSAMYLCASSLGGGNIQYFGAGTRLSVL.

The chain has TRBV11-1 and TRBJ1-2; D may be TRBD1 (5 bases). V was clipped by 2 bases and J by 2 bases, with 12 bases between them. CDR1 is SGHAT and CDR2 is FQDESV in the germline V gene (reference sequence). The CDR3 has 15 residues. This CDR3 is CASSLSQGENYGYTF. The CDR3 nucleotides are TGTGCCAGCAGCTTATCTCAGGGTGAGAACTATGGCTACACCTTC.

V usage is TRBV3-1 (or the pseudogene TRBV3-2) and J usage is TRBJ1-3; D ambiguous. This CDR3 spans 15 amino acids. Trimming left V 3 bases short and J 0 bases short, with 9 bases between. Germline V gene lookup returns CDR1 LGHDT and CDR2 YNNKEL (reference sequence). The CDR3 sequence is CASSHSSYSGNTIYF. CDR3 in DNA: TGTGCCAGCAGCCATTCTTCTTACTCTGGAAACACCATATATTTT.

The chain uses TRBV7-3 and TRBJ2-3; TRBD1 aligns across 8 bases. In germline, CDR1 is SGHTA, CDR2 FQGTGA. The CDR3 loop spans 18 amino acids. Trimming cost V 4 bases and J 5 bases; bases outside gene matches: 17. The CDR3 DNA reads TGTGCCAGCAGCTCGCTATACCGACAGGGGAGGTCAGGAGATACGCAGTATTTT. Translated, it gives CASSSLYRQGRSGDTQYF.

The chain combines TRBV28 with TRBJ1-4; D is possibly TRBD1 (5 bases). Trimming removed 2 bases from V and 3 bases from J, with 7 bases in between. The germline V gene encodes CDR1 MDHEN and CDR2 SYDVKM. This CDR3 comprises 14 residues. The CDR3 region is CASSLLGANEKLFF. DNA of the CDR3: TGTGCCAGCAGTTTACTGGGGGCTAATGAAAAACTGTTTTTT.

The chain employs TRBV30 and TRBJ1-5, with D unresolved. V lost 2 bases and J lost 2, with 10 bases in between. CDR1 is GTSNPN and CDR2 is SVGIG in the germline V gene (reference sequence). The CDR3 covers 14 residues. CDR3 bases: TGTGCCTGGAGTACGTTGAGTGGCAATCAGCCCCAGCATTTT. This encodes CAWSTLSGNQPQHF.

This clone was detected once. The chain is built from TRBV2 and TRBJ1-1; D uncertain. Germline values: CDR1 SNHLY, CDR2 FYNNEI. The CDR3 is 14 amino acids. V was pared by 4 bases and J by 4 bases, with 13 bases between. CDR3 loop: CASSGYQGATEAFF. Here the CDR3 DNA reads TGTGCCAGCAGTGGTTACCAAGGCGCCACTGAAGCTTTCTTT.

This clone was counted a single time. The V call is TRBV7-9, the J call TRBJ2-1; D call uncertain. Germline loops: CDR1 SEHNR, CDR2 FQNEAQ (reference sequence). Trimming cost V 0 bases and J 3 bases, with 9 bases left between them. CDR3 length equals 15 residues. The CDR3 reads CASSLAGSNYNEQFF. In nucleotides, the CDR3 is TGTGCCAGCAGCTTAGCGGGATCAAACTACAATGAGCAGTTCTTC. Full variable domain (outside the CDR3, taken from reference TRBV7-9 and TRBJ2-1): DTGVSQNPRHKITKRGQNVTFRCDPISEHNRLYWYRQTLGQGPEFLTYFQNEAQLEKSRLLSDRFSAERPKGSFSTLEIQRTEQGDSAMYLCASSLAGSNYNEQFFGPGTRLTVL.

The chain employs TRBV10-1 and TRBJ2-7; 11 bases are a match to TRBD2. CDR1 WNHNN and CDR2 SYGVQD come from the germline V gene (reference sequence). This CDR3 is built from 13 residues. V lost 9 bases to trimming and J lost 11 bases; unmatched junction nucleotides: 12. CDR3 DNA: TGCGCCAGGAGGACTAGCGGGTCCACAGGAAAGTACGTC. Residues: CARRTSGSTGKYV.

The J gene is TRBJ2-2, the V gene TRBV18; 12 nucleotides align to TRBD2. The CDR3 has 17 amino acids. Losses at the gene ends were 4 bases for V and 7 bases for J; bases not matched to a gene: 10. Per germline, CDR1 KGHSH and CDR2 LQKENI. The chain's CDR3 is CASSRIGTSGRFGELFF. The DNA of the CDR3 is TGTGCCAGCTCACGGATCGGTACTAGCGGGAGGTTCGGGGAGCTGTTTTTT.